This T cell receptor (beta chain) appears in the sequencing data of a study of CD8 T cells in ankylosing spondylitis. From the 5' RACE reads, TCRdb called clonotypes with MiXCR, one entry per CDR3 protein. Altogether 150,000 to 200,000 distinct CDR3 sequences are present, around a sixth being singletons, with the ten largest covering 4.3%. This CDR3 is built from 12 residues. In germline, CDR1 is SQVTM, CDR2 ANQGSEA. Trimming took off 1 base at V and 6 bases at J, with 10 bases between the two ends. This clonotype was found many times. Its specificity is not known. Notes on the study in general: Significant enrichment of disease-linked clones was reportedly seen in matched ankylosing spondylitis synovial fluid. In the blood and synovial fluid of reactive arthritis, some motif variants had been previously reported. Among TCR beta sequences, a motif of under ten highly homologous variants appeared characteristic of ankylosing spondylitis blood.

The sequenced material came from blood, either unsorted or a sorted T cell fraction (not recorded which). V is TRBV29-1 and J is TRBJ2-7; D gene unclear. The source is a male donor aged 10-30 years with ankylosing spondylitis or in good health (not recorded which). CDR3 sequence (DNA): TGCAGCGTTGAAGTCCCGGGCTCCGAGCAGTACTTC. Translated: CSVEVPGSEQYF.